The 10 T cell receptor beta chains below were found in one sample sequenced in a study of regulatory T cells in long-lasting Graves disease. With iRepertoire HTBI primers and Arm-PCR of CDR3 regions, TCR beta libraries were built. MiXCR was run by TCRdb on the multiplex PCR reads, yielding one entry per CDR3 protein. The profile shows roughly 500,000 distinct CDR3 sequences, around 11% of them singletons. Time point denoted: newly diagnosed GD, antithyroid drugs for less than 3 months. PBMC RNA was the source of the TCR library. The data also belong to a second study, concerning T cells in Graves' hyperthyroidism and ophthalmopathy.

Sequencing was performed on peripheral blood mononuclear cells (PBMCs), taken at new diagnosis, from a patient treated with antithyroid drugs. These receptors all stem from a woman under 40 with Graves disease.

This clonotype has a count of ten or more. The V and J genes are TRBV28 and TRBJ1-2; TRBD1 matches 7 bases. The CDR3 covers 14 residues. From germline, CDR1 is MDHEN and CDR2 SYDVKM. The junction had 4 bases not matched to a gene; V was cut back by 4 bases and J by 2 bases. The CDR3 region is CASSYEGQNYGYTF. The DNA of the CDR3 is TGTGCCAGCAGTTACGAGGGACAGAACTATGGCTACACCTTC.

This clonotype was picked up many times. The gene calls are TRBV3-1 and TRBJ2-5, with a possible D match to TRBD2 (6 bases). Germline-derived CDR1 and CDR2 are LGHDT and YNNKEL (reference sequence). Trimming left V 1 base short and J 4 bases short, with 13 bases between. The CDR3 length is 15 residues. The CDR3 spells CASSQGSSARETQYF. Written as DNA, the CDR3 is TGTGCCAGCAGCCAAGGCTCTAGCGCACGAGAGACCCAGTACTTC.

This clonotype has only a few counts. The chain couples TRBV7-9 to TRBJ2-5; 10 nucleotides align to TRBD2. The germline CDR1 and CDR2 sequences are SEHNR and FQNEAQ (reference sequence). Trimming at V came to 5 bases and at J to 5 bases, leaving 11 bases not matched to a gene. This CDR3 is 16 amino acids long. CDR3 nucleotide sequence: TGTGCCAGCAGCCCGAGCGGGAGGGCCGGATGGGAGACCCAGTACTTC. Translated, it gives CASSPSGRAGWETQYF.

This clonotype was observed many times. The rearrangement uses TRBV20-1 and TRBJ2-5; possibly TRBD1 for D (5 bases). Trimming took 4 bases from V and 4 from J, leaving 19 bases between them. CDR3 length: 15 amino acids. Germline CDR1 DFQATT, CDR2 SNEGSKA (reference sequence). Here the CDR3 reads CSATTPLGPGETQYF. The DNA of the CDR3 is TGCAGTGCTACCACGCCCTTGGGGCCAGGAGAGACCCAGTACTTC.

This clonotype was picked up many times. The CDR3, as DNA: TGCAGTGCTAGGGTCCCGGCGGGAGTTGCAGAGACCCAGTACTTC. Translation gives CSARVPAGVAETQYF. The V and J genes are TRBV20-1 and TRBJ2-5, with TRBD2 matching 7 bases. The CDR3 covers 15 residues. Trimming cost V 3 bases and J 4 bases; bases outside gene matches: 11. The germline gives CDR1 DFQATT, CDR2 SNEGSKA (reference sequence).

In this sample, this clonotype turned up a few times. V and J are TRBV20-1 and TRBJ1-5; a weak D match, TRBD1 (5 bases). The CDR3 extends over 13 amino acids. With 5 bases removed from V and 5 bases from J, the gap between germline ends came to 13 bases. The germline V gene has CDR1 DFQATT and CDR2 SNEGSKA (reference sequence). CDR3 DNA: TGCAGTGCTTCGGGACGGTTATATCAGCCCCAGCATTTT. It yields the protein CSASGRLYQPQHF.

This sequence joins TRBV19 and TRBJ2-2; D tentatively fits TRBD1 or TRBD2 (5 bases each). Germline CDR1 reads LNHDA; CDR2 reads SQIVND (reference sequence). The CDR3 has 13 amino acids. Trimming removed 3 bases at V and 3 bases at J, with 5 bases between. CDR3 in DNA: TGTGCCAGTAGTATGGGACACACCGGGGAGCTGTTTTTT. Amino acids: CASSMGHTGELFF.

This clonotype has ten or more counts. V gene TRBV7-3 combines with J gene TRBJ2-3, with D perhaps TRBD1 (5 bases). Trimming removed 5 bases at V and 2 bases at J, with 14 bases between. Germline-derived CDR1 and CDR2 are SGHTA and FQGTGA. The CDR3 is 15 residues long. Here the CDR3 DNA reads TGTGCCAGCAGCCCACAAAAGGGGTACACAGATACGCAGTATTTT. Protein sequence: CASSPQKGYTDTQYF.

Ten or more counts support this clonotype. This chain's CDR3 is CASSFRSRYEQFF. CDR3 sequence (DNA): TGTGCCAGCAGCTTCAGGAGTAGGTATGAGCAGTTCTTC. V and J are TRBV11-2 and TRBJ2-1, with D unresolved. CDR3 length: 13 amino acids. In germline, CDR1 is SGHAT, CDR2 FQNNGV. V lost 3 bases and J lost 8, with 11 bases in between. The full variable domain, with the rest looked up from reference TRBV11-2 and TRBJ2-1, is EAGVAQSPRYKIIEKRQSVAFWCNPISGHATLYWYQQILGQGPKLLIQFQNNGVVDDSQLPKDRFSAERLKGVDSTLKIQPAKLEDSAVYLCASSFRSRYEQFFGPGTRLTVL.

This clonotype was seen many times. The chain joins TRBV2 to TRBJ2-7, with TRBD2 as a possible D gene (5 bases). V shed 4 bases and J shed 2 bases, with 9 bases lying between them. The CDR3 is 13 residues long. Per germline, CDR1 SNHLY and CDR2 FYNNEI. The CDR3 sequence is CASSAERPYEQYF. The DNA for the CDR3 is TGTGCCAGCAGTGCTGAGCGGCCCTACGAGCAGTACTTC.